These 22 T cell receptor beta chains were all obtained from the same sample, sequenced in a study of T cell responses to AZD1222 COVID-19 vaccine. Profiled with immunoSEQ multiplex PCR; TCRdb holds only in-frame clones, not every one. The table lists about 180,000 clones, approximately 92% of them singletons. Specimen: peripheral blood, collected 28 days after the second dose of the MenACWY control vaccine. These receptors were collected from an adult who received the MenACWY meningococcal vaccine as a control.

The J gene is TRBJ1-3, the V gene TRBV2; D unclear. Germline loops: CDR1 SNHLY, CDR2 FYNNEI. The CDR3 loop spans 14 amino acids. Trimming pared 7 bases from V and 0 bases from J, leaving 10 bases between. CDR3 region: CASIAGSSGNTIYF. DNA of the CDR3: TGTGCCAGCATCGCAGGAAGCTCTGGAAACACCATATATTTT.

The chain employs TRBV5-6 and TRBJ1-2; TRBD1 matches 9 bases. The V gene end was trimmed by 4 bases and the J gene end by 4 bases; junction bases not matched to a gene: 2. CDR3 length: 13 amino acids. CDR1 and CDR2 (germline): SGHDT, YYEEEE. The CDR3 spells CASSRDRAYGYTF. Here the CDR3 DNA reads TGTGCCAGCAGCCGGGACAGGGCCTATGGCTACACCTTC.

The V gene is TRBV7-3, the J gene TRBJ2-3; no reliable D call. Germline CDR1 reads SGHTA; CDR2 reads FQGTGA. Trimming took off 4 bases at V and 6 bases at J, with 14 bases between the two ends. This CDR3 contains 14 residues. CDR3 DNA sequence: TGTGCCAGCAGCTCGACCGAACCATATGATACGCAGTATTTT. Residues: CASSSTEPYDTQYF.

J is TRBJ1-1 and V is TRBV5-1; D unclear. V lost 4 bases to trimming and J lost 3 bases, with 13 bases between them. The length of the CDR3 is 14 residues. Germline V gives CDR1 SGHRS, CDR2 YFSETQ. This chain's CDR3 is CASSIGGVYTEAFF. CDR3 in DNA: TGCGCCAGCAGCATTGGCGGGGTGTACACTGAAGCTTTCTTT. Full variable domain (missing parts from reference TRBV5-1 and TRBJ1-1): KAGVTQTPRYLIKTRGQQVTLSCSPISGHRSVSWYQQTPGQGLQFLFEYFSETQRNKGNFPGRFSGRQFSNSRSEMNVSTLELGDSALYLCASSIGGVYTEAFFGQGTRLTVV.

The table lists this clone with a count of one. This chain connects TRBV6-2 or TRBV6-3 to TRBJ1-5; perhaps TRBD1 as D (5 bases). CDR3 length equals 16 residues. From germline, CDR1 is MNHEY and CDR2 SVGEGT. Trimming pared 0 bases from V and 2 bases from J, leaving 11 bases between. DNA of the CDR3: TGTGCCAGCAGTTACTCGAGTCGAGGGGGCAATCAGCCCCAGCATTTT. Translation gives CASSYSSRGGNQPQHF.

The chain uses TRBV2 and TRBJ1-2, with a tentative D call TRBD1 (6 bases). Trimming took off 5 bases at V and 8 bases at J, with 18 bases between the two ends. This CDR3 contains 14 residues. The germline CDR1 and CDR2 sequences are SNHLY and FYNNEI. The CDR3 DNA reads TGTGCCAGCAGTTACAGGGCCTTGTCGGAGGGCTACACCTTC. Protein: CASSYRALSEGYTF. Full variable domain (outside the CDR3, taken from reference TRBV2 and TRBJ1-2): EPEVTQTPSHQVTQMGQEVILRCVPISNHLYFYWYRQILGQKVEFLVSFYNNEISEKSEIFDDQFSVERPDGSNFTLKIRSTKLEDSAMYFCASSYRALSEGYTFGSGTRLTVV.

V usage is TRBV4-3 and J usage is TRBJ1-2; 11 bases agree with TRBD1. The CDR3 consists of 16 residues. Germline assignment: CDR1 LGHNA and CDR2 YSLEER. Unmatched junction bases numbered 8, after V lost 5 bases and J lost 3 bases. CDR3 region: CASSLLGDRGDYGYTF. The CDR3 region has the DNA TGCGCCAGCAGCTTACTGGGGGACAGGGGGGACTATGGCTACACCTTC.

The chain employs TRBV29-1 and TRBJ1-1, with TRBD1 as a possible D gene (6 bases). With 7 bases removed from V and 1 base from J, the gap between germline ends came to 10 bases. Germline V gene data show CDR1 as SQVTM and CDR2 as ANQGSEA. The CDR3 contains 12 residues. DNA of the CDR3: TGCAGCGCAGGACAGTCGAACACTGAAGCTTTCTTT. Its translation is CSAGQSNTEAFF.

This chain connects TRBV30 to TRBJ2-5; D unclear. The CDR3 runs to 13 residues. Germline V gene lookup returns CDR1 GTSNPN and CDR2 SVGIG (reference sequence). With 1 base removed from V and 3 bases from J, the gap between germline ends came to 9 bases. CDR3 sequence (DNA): TGTGCCTGGAGTGACGGGCAGAAAGAGACCCAGTACTTC. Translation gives CAWSDGQKETQYF.

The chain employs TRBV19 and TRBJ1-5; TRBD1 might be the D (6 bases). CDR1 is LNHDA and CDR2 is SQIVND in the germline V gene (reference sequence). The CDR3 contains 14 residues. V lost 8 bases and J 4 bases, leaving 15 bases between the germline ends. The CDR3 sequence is CASSWGTGNQPQHF. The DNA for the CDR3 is TGTGCCAGTTCTTGGGGCACAGGGAATCAGCCCCAGCATTTT.

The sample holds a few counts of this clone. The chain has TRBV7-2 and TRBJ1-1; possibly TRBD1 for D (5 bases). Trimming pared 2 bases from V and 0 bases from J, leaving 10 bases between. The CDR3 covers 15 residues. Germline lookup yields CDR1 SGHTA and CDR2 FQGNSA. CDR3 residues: CASSLSARVNTEAFF. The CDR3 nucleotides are TGTGCCAGCAGCTTATCAGCCAGGGTGAACACTGAAGCTTTCTTT.

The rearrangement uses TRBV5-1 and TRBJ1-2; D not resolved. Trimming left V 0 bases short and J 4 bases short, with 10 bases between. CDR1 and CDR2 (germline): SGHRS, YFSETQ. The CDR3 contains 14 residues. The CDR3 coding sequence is TGCGCCAGCAGCTTGGGGTTTGATGCCTATGGCTACACCTTC. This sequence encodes CASSLGFDAYGYTF.

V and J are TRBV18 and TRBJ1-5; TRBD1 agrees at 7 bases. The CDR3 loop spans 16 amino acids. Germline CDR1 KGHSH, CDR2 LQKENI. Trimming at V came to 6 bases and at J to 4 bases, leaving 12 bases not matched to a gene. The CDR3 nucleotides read TGTGCCAGCTCCCCGGGACAGCAGTCGCCAAATCAGCCCCAGCATTTT. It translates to CASSPGQQSPNQPQHF.

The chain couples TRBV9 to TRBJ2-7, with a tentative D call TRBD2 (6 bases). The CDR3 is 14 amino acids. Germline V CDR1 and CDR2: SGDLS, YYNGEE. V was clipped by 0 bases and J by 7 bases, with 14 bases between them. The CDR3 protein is CASSVELREDEQYF. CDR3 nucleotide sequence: TGTGCCAGCAGCGTAGAATTGAGGGAGGATGAGCAGTACTTC.

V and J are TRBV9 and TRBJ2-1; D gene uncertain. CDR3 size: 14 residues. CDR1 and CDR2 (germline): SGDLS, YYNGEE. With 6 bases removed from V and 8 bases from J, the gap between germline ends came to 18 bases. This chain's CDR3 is CASTVGTTWDEQFF. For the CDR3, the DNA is TGTGCCAGCACGGTGGGAACTACATGGGATGAGCAGTTCTTC.

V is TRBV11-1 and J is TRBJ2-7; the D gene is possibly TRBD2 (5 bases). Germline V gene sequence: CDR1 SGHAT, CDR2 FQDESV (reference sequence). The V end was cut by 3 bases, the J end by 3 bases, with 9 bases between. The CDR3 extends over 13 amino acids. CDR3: CASSFRGGYEQYF. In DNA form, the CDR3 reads TGTGCCAGCAGCTTTCGAGGAGGCTACGAGCAGTACTTC.

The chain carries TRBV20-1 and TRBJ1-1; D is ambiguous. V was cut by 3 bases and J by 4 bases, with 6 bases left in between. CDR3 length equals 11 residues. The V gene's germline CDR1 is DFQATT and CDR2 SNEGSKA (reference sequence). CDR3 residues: CSASLVTEAFF. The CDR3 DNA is TGCAGTGCTAGCTTAGTCACTGAAGCTTTCTTT.

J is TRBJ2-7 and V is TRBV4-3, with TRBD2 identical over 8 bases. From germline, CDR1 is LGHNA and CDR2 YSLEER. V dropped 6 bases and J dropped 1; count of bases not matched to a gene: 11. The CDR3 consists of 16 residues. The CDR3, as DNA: TGCGCCAGCAGATTTTCCCATAGCGGGGAATCCTACGAGCAGTACTTC. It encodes CASRFSHSGESYEQYF.

CDR3 protein: CASSPGQGSPDTQYF. The CDR3 DNA follows: TGTGCCAGCAGCCCCGGACAGGGGAGCCCAGATACGCAGTATTTT. This chain joins TRBV6-5 and TRBJ2-3; 9 nucleotides match TRBD1. CDR3 length: 15 residues. With V trimmed by 6 bases and J by 4 bases, 8 bases remained unmatched. Germline assignment: CDR1 MNHEY and CDR2 SVGAGI.

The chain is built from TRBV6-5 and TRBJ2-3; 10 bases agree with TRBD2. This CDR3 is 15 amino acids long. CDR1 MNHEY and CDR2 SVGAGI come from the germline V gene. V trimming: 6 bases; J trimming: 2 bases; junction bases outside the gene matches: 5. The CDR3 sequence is CASSLGLAATDTQYF. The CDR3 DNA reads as TGTGCCAGCAGCCTCGGACTAGCGGCCACAGATACGCAGTATTTT.

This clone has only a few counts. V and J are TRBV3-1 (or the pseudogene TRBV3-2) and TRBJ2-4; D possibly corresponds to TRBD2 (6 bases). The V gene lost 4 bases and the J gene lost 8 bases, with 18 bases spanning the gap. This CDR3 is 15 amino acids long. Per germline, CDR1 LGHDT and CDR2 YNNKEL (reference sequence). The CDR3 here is CASSPRRGRTDIQYF. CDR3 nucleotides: TGTGCCAGCAGCCCGAGGAGGGGACGAACGGACATTCAGTACTTC.

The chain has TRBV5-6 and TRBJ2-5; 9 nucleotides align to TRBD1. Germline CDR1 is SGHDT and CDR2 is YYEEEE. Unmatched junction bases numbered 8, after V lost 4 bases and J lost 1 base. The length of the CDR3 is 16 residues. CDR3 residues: CASSPDRGISQETQYF. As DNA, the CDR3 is TGTGCCAGCAGCCCGGACAGGGGAATATCCCAAGAGACCCAGTACTTC.